This entry lists 5 T cell receptor beta chains sequenced from one sample in a study of blood T cell repertoires in COVID-19. The repertoire was sequenced with immunoSEQ multiplex PCR; TCRdb's copy has only in-frame clones and lacks some. This table has about 170,000 clones, roughly four fifths appearing once. Sequencing input: peripheral blood. These receptor sequences come from a man aged 65 to 85 with active or convalescent COVID-19.

The gene calls are TRBV7-9 and TRBJ1-2; tentative D call: TRBD1 (5 bases). Germline values: CDR1 SEHNR, CDR2 FQNEAQ (reference sequence). V lost 8 bases to trimming and J lost 2 bases, with 15 bases between them. This CDR3 has 14 residues. CDR3 nucleotides: TGTGCCAGCGCGCGGGGGGAAGGGAACTATGGCTACACCTTC. This sequence encodes CASARGEGNYGYTF.

The chain employs TRBV2 and TRBJ1-5; D is unclear. CDR1 and CDR2 (germline): SNHLY, FYNNEI. The length of the CDR3 is 14 residues. The V and J ends lost 4 bases and 4 bases respectively, with 11 bases between them. CDR3 amino acids: CASSVGRPNQPQHF. As DNA, the CDR3 is TGTGCCAGCAGTGTCGGCAGGCCTAATCAGCCCCAGCATTTT.

This sequence joins TRBV11-2 and TRBJ2-7, with D possibly TRBD1 on 5 matching bases. Trimming cost V 5 bases and J 1 base, with 15 bases left between them. CDR1 and CDR2 (germline): SGHAT, FQNNGV. The CDR3 sequence is 15 residues long. This CDR3 is CASSQGAATSYEQYF. The CDR3 DNA reads TGTGCCAGCAGCCAAGGGGCAGCGACATCCTACGAGCAGTACTTC.

This chain uses TRBV7-9 with TRBJ2-7; TRBD1 matches 7 bases. The CDR3 loop spans 15 amino acids. V was clipped by 2 bases and J by 6 bases; unmatched bases: 10. Germline CDR1 SEHNR, CDR2 FQNEAQ (reference sequence). CDR3 nucleotide sequence: TGTGCCAGCAGCTTACCCGAGACAGGGAACGTCGAGCAGTACTTC. This sequence encodes CASSLPETGNVEQYF.

The CDR3 sequence is CASSAPTVLFF. CDR3 DNA sequence: TGTGCCAGCAGTGCCCCAACAGTACTGTTTTTT. The J gene is TRBJ1-4, the V gene TRBV2; D is ambiguous. The germline V gene encodes CDR1 SNHLY and CDR2 FYNNEI. The V gene lost 4 bases and the J gene lost 13 bases, with 10 bases spanning the gap. The CDR3 has 11 residues.